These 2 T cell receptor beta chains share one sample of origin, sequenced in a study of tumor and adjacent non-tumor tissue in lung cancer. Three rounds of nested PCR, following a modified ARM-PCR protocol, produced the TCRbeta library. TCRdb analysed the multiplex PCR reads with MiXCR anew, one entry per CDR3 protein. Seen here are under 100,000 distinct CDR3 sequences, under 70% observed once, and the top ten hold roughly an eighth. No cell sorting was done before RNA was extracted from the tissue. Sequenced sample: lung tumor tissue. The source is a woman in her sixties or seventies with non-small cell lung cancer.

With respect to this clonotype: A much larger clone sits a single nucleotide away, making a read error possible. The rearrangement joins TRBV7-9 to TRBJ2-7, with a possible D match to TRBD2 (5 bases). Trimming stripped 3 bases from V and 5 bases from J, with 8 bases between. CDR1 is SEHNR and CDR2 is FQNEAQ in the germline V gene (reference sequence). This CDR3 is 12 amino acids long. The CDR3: CASSFVLDEQYF. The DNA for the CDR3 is TGTGCCAGCAGCTTCGTACTAGACGAGCAGTACTTC.

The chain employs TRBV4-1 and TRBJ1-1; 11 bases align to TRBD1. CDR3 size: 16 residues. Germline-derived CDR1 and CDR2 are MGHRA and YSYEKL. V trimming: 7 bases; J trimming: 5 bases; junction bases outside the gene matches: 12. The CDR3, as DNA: TGCGCCAGCAACTGGACAGGGGGCGACGAGGGAACTGAAGCTTTCTTT. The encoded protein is CASNWTGGDEGTEAFF.